The 27 T cell receptor beta chains below all came from one sample that was sequenced in a study of regulatory T cells in long-lasting Graves disease. To make TCR beta libraries, researchers used iRepertoire HTBI primers and Arm-PCR of CDR3 regions. From the multiplex PCR reads, TCRdb called clonotypes with MiXCR, one entry per CDR3 protein. The data show about 290,000 distinct CDR3 sequences, with more than 20% seen just once and about 61% held by the top ten. Stated time point: persistent/refractory GD, antithyroid drugs over 5 years with positive TRAb. PBMC-extracted RNA yielded the TCR library. Sequencing used peripheral blood mononuclear cells (PBMCs), obtained when the disease was refractory, from a patient treated with antithyroid drugs. The receptors derive from a female donor with Graves disease.

About this clonotype itself: The conserved final phenylalanine or tryptophan is absent from the CDR3, which likely points to a read error. The rearrangement joins TRBV15 to TRBJ2-2, with 10 bases lining up with TRBD2. Germline lookup yields CDR1 LNHNV and CDR2 YYDKDF (reference sequence). This CDR3 spans 14 amino acids. Germline trimming cut 5 bases from V and 4 bases from J; bases unmatched to any gene: 1. CDR3 region: CATSQREGTGELFS. As DNA, the CDR3 is TGTGCCACCAGCCAGCGGGAGGGCACCGGGGAGCTGTTTTCT.

This clonotype was counted many times. J is TRBJ2-7 and V is TRBV7-2; D is unresolved. The ends were cut back, 1 base at V and 0 bases at J, with 10 bases in the middle. Germline-derived CDR1 and CDR2 are SGHTA and FQGNSA. The CDR3 runs 15 residues. The DNA for the CDR3 is TGTGCCAGCAGCTTAGGTTCGGCCCCCTCCTACGAGCAGTACTTC. Translating it yields CASSLGSAPSYEQYF.

In its sample, this clonotype was seen many times. This chain joins TRBV28 and TRBJ2-7; no firm D call. V lost 1 base, J lost 3 bases, and 7 bases lay in between. Germline assignment: CDR1 MDHEN and CDR2 SYDVKM. This CDR3 region has 13 residues. The CDR3 DNA sequence: TGTGCCAGCAGTTTATTCCAGGTCTACGAGCAGTACTTC. It encodes CASSLFQVYEQYF.

This rearrangement joins TRBV18 to TRBJ2-2; D may be TRBD2 (6 bases). This CDR3 has 14 residues. Per germline, CDR1 KGHSH and CDR2 LQKENI. Trimming removed 6 bases at V and 5 bases at J, with 13 bases between. The chain's CDR3 is CASSEGRATGELFF. CDR3 bases: TGTGCCAGCTCGGAGGGCAGGGCTACCGGGGAGCTGTTTTTT.

The chain couples TRBV6-4 to TRBJ2-7; D is ambiguous. Trimming removed 6 bases at V and 2 bases at J, with 17 bases between. Germline assignment: CDR1 MRHNA and CDR2 SNTAGT. This CDR3 is built from 15 residues. CDR3 in DNA: TGTGCCAGCAGCCTACTCGTTCAACTAACCTACGAGCAGTACTTC. Translating it yields CASSLLVQLTYEQYF.

The chain couples TRBV5-5 to TRBJ1-1; D not resolved. This CDR3 spans 12 amino acids. V lost 2 bases, J lost 7 bases, and 9 bases lay in between. Germline CDR1 is SGHKS and CDR2 is YYEKEE (reference sequence). This CDR3 reads CASSLQFGEAFF. The DNA of the CDR3 is TGTGCCAGCAGCTTACAGTTCGGTGAAGCTTTCTTT.

This clonotype showed up just a few times. The rearrangement uses TRBV6-1 and TRBJ2-4; 7 bases are a match to TRBD1. The trim removed 10 bases at V and 3 bases at J, leaving 12 bases unmatched. This CDR3 has 15 residues. Germline CDR1 is MNHNS and CDR2 is SASEGT. CDR3 loop: CATADRVWGKNIQYF. In DNA form, the CDR3 reads TGTGCCACCGCCGACAGGGTATGGGGCAAAAACATTCAGTACTTC.

This clonotype appeared many times. J is TRBJ2-5 and V is TRBV6-5, with 9 bases that match TRBD2. V shed 0 bases, J shed 2 bases, and the junction held 4 bases outside the gene matches. The CDR3 is 16 residues long. CDR1 MNHEY and CDR2 SVGAGI come from the germline V gene. The CDR3 is CASSYSLAGLQETQYF. CDR3 nucleotide sequence: TGTGCCAGCAGTTACTCTCTAGCGGGACTTCAAGAGACCCAGTACTTC.

This clonotype was observed at least ten times. The chain is built from TRBV2 and TRBJ2-5, with D perhaps matching TRBD2 (6 bases). CDR1 is SNHLY, CDR2 FYNNEI, per germline. CDR3 size: 15 residues. V lost 3 bases and J lost 3, with 14 bases in between. As DNA, the CDR3 is TGTGCCAGCAGTGATCCGGACCAGCGGGAAGAGACCCAGTACTTC. Amino acids: CASSDPDQREETQYF.

The sample holds many counts of this clonotype. The chain is built from TRBV18 and TRBJ2-7; D gene ambiguous. Trimming took off 6 bases at V and 4 bases at J, with 13 bases between the two ends. Germline CDR1 KGHSH, CDR2 LQKENI. The CDR3 length is 13 residues. The CDR3 DNA reads as TGTGCCAGCTCCCCGTTGGCTAGGTACGAGCAGTACTTC. Translation: CASSPLARYEQYF.

CDR3 nucleotide sequence: TGTGCCAGCATCCCAGGGGGGCGGACTGAAGAGACCCAGTACTTC. Protein product: CASIPGGRTEETQYF. The V gene is TRBV7-2, the J gene TRBJ2-5; TRBD1 might be the D (7 bases). V was clipped by 7 bases and J by 3 bases, with 18 bases between them. The germline CDR1 and CDR2 sequences are SGHTA and FQGNSA. This CDR3 comprises 15 residues.

This clonotype was counted many times. The chain has TRBV28 and TRBJ2-5; 12 bases agree with TRBD2. The CDR3 has 15 residues. Per the germline V gene, CDR1 is MDHEN and CDR2 is SYDVKM. V was pared by 7 bases and J by 2 bases, with 5 bases of the junction left unmatched. CDR3 region: CASTSSGRDQETQYF. CDR3 nucleotides: TGTGCCAGCACCTCTAGCGGGAGGGATCAAGAGACCCAGTACTTC.

This chain links TRBV6-2 or TRBV6-3 with TRBJ2-7; a weak D match, TRBD2 (6 bases). The CDR3 is made up of 15 amino acids. V was cut by 6 bases and J by 4 bases, with 19 bases left in between. Germline assignment: CDR1 MNHEY and CDR2 SVGEGT. The CDR3 DNA reads TGTGCCAGCAGCCCCACTAGCAGGAGGTCATACGAGCAGTACTTC. Protein sequence: CASSPTSRRSYEQYF.

The rearrangement uses TRBV9 and TRBJ2-7; 8 bases fit TRBD1. This CDR3 comprises 17 residues. The V and J ends lost 5 bases and 0 bases, in that order; junction bases with no gene match: 13. Per germline, CDR1 SGDLS and CDR2 YYNGEE. The CDR3 sequence: CASRQQMTGVASYEQYF. The CDR3 nucleotides are TGTGCCAGCAGACAACAGATGACAGGGGTTGCCTCCTACGAGCAGTACTTC.

This clonotype was seen at least ten times. The chain employs TRBV7-2 and TRBJ2-5, with D possibly TRBD1 on 6 matching bases. V was clipped by 1 base and J by 5 bases, with 14 bases between them. Germline values: CDR1 SGHTA, CDR2 FQGNSA. The CDR3 extends over 15 amino acids. The CDR3 DNA reads TGTGCCAGCAGCTTAGACAGGGCCACGTGGGAGACCCAGTACTTC. Protein product: CASSLDRATWETQYF.

The V call is TRBV12-3 or TRBV12-4, the J call TRBJ2-5; D is possibly TRBD2 (5 bases). V gave up 7 bases and J gave up 7 bases, with 13 bases separating them. This CDR3 is 12 amino acids long. The CDR3 sequence: CASKRDLATQYF. The DNA for the CDR3 is TGTGCCAGCAAGAGAGACCTAGCGACCCAGTACTTC.

This clonotype was detected many times. The chain recombines TRBV20-1 with TRBJ2-4, with 10 bases fitting TRBD2. The germline V gene encodes CDR1 DFQATT and CDR2 SNEGSKA (reference sequence). V shed 4 bases and J 7 bases; nucleotides not matched to a gene: 10. The CDR3 extends over 15 amino acids. The CDR3 region has the DNA TGCAGTGCTAAGCAGTCCCGACTAGCGGGCAACATTCAGTACTTC. Protein: CSAKQSRLAGNIQYF.

The chain couples TRBV7-2 to TRBJ2-7; 9 bases match TRBD2. This CDR3 has 13 amino acids. Germline values: CDR1 SGHTA, CDR2 FQGNSA. The junction had 7 bases not matched to a gene; V was cut back by 8 bases and J by 5 bases. The CDR3 loop reads CASRGSGSNEQYF. CDR3 bases: TGTGCCAGCCGAGGTAGCGGGAGCAACGAGCAGTACTTC.

This clonotype has a count of ten or more. The chain combines TRBV10-3 with TRBJ2-5; 11 bases are shared with TRBD1. The CDR3 consists of 14 residues. The V segment lost 4 bases and the J segment 5 bases; nucleotides outside the gene matches: 3. Germline V gives CDR1 ENHRY, CDR2 SYGVKD. In DNA, the CDR3 is TGTGCCATCAGTGCGGGGACAGGGGGGGAGACCCAGTACTTC. This codes for CAISAGTGGETQYF.

This clonotype has ten or more counts. This chain uses TRBV6-1 with TRBJ2-7; 8 positions agree with TRBD1. With V trimmed by 6 bases and J by 2 bases, 9 bases remained unmatched. The length of the CDR3 is 15 residues. Germline values: CDR1 MNHNS, CDR2 SASEGT. The CDR3 DNA reads as TGTGCCAGCAGAGCCACCGGGACAGGAACCTACGAGCAGTACTTC. Amino acids: CASRATGTGTYEQYF.

J is TRBJ2-2 and V is TRBV24-1, with 8 bases fitting TRBD1. Germline CDR1 and CDR2: KGHDR and SFDVKD. There are 14 residues in the CDR3. The V segment lost 7 bases and the J segment 8 bases; nucleotides outside the gene matches: 8. The CDR3 DNA follows: TGTGCCACCAGAGGTCCCGGGACAGGTGGGGAGCTGTTTTTT. Amino acids: CATRGPGTGGELFF.

This clonotype has a handful of counts. V gene TRBV19 combines with J gene TRBJ2-4, with D uncertain. Deletions cut 4 bases from V and 2 bases from J, with 15 bases between. Germline V lookup: CDR1 LNHDA, CDR2 SQIVND (reference sequence). This CDR3 spans 16 amino acids. Here the CDR3 reads CASSSPDVTTKNIQYF. The CDR3 DNA reads as TGTGCCAGTAGTAGCCCAGATGTCACGACCAAAAACATTCAGTACTTC.

This sequence joins TRBV29-1 and TRBJ2-7; 9 bases agree with TRBD2. The CDR3 is 15 residues long. With 2 bases clipped from V and 2 bases from J, the junction kept 7 bases outside the gene matches. Germline CDR1 reads SQVTM; CDR2 reads ANQGSEA. The CDR3 is CSVEISTSGAYEQYF. The CDR3 DNA sequence: TGCAGCGTTGAAATTTCGACTAGCGGAGCCTACGAGCAGTACTTC.

In the case of this clonotype: Its ends do not fully match the called genes, so a read error is possible. The chain has TRBV7-2 and TRBJ2-7; possibly TRBD1 or TRBD2 for D (5 bases each). The CDR3 is made up of 18 amino acids. Germline lookup yields CDR1 SGHTA and CDR2 FQGNSA. The CDR3 sequence is CASSVIISLAGSSCEQYF. CDR3 nucleotides: TGTGCCAGCAGCGTAATTATATCCCTGGCAGGGAGCTCCTGCGAGCAGTACTTC.

This clonotype appeared many times. The chain couples TRBV7-2 to TRBJ1-4, with 7 nucleotides matching TRBD1. The CDR3 has 14 amino acids. After removal of 1 base from V and 7 bases from J, the junction contained 3 bases not matched to a gene. Looked up from germline, CDR1 is SGHTA and CDR2 is FQGNSA. CDR3 in amino acids: CASSLGQGGEKLFF. CDR3 bases: TGTGCCAGCAGCTTAGGACAGGGAGGTGAAAAACTGTTTTTT.

About this clonotype itself: A much bigger clone sits one base away, suggesting this may be a read error. CDR3 in amino acids: CARRGQINTEAFF. CDR3 coding DNA: TGTGCCCGCAGGGGACAGATTAACACTGAAGCTTTCTTT. The V gene is TRBV6-1, the J gene TRBJ1-1, with 7 nucleotides matching TRBD1. This CDR3 region has 13 residues. Germline assignment: CDR1 MNHNS and CDR2 SASEGT.

The gene calls are TRBV20-1 and TRBJ1-1; D is uncertain. V was shortened by 1 base and J by 0 bases, with 9 bases between the two germline ends. The CDR3 spans 14 residues. Per the germline V gene, CDR1 is DFQATT and CDR2 is SNEGSKA (reference sequence). The CDR3 sequence is CSARVQLMNTEAFF. The CDR3 DNA reads TGCAGTGCTAGAGTTCAGCTGATGAACACTGAAGCTTTCTTT.